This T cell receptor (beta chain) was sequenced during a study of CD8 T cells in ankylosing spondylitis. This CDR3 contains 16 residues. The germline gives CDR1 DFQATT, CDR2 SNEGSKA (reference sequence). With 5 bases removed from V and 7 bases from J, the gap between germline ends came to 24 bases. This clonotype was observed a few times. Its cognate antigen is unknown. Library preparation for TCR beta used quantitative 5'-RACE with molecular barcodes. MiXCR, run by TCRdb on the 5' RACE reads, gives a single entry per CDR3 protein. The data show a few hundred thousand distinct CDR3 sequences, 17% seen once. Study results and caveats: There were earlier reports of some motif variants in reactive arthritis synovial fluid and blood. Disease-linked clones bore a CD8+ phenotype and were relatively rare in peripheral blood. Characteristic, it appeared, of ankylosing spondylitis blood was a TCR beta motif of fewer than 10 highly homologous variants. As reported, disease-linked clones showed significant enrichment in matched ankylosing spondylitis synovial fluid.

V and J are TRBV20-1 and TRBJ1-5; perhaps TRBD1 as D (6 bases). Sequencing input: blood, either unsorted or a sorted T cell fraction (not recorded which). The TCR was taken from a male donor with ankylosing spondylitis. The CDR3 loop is CSARSDGGGANQPQHF. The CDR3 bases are TGCAGTGCTCGATCCGACGGGGGGGGGGCTAACCAGCCCCAGCATTTT.